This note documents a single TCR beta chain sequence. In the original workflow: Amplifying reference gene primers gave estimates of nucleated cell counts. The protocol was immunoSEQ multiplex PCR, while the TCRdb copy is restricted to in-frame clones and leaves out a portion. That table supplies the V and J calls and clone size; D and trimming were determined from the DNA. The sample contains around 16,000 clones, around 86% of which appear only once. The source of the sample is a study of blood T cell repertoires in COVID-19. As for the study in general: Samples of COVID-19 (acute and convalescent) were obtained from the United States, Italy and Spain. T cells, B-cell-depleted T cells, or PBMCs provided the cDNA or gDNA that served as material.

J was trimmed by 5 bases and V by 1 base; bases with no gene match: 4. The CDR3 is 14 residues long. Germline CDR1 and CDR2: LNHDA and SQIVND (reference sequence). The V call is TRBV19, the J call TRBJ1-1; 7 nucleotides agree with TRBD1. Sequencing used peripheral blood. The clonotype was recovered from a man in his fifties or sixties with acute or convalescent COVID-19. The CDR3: CASSIGNRGTEAFF. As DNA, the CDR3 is TGTGCCAGTAGTATAGGTAACAGGGGAACTGAAGCTTTCTTT.